Below, one T cell receptor (beta chain) is given with its context. The data belong to a study of CD8+CD57+ T cells in acquired aplastic anemia. As for the study in general: Yields of DNA that came from sorted CD4+ and CD8+ cells averaged roughly 3.3 ug.

The use of genomic DNA as template underpinned the TCR beta VDJ and CDR3 profiling. TCRdb re-derived calls from the reads in MiXCR, one entry per CDR3 protein. In the table there are 180,000 or so distinct CDR3 sequences, around 45% of which are singletons. The CDR3 extends over 15 amino acids. V was pared by 5 bases and J by 0 bases, with 11 bases between. Germline V gene data show CDR1 as LNHDA and CDR2 as SQIVND (reference sequence). This sequence joins TRBV19 and TRBJ1-3; no firm D call. This TCR was sampled from a human donor in good health. Sequencing was done on a sample of sorted CD4+, CD8+, or CD8+CD57+ T cells (not recorded which) from PBMCs. The CDR3 loop is CASSSAGSSGNTIYF. The CDR3 DNA follows: TGTGCCAGTAGTTCGGCGGGGAGCTCTGGAAACACCATATATTTT.